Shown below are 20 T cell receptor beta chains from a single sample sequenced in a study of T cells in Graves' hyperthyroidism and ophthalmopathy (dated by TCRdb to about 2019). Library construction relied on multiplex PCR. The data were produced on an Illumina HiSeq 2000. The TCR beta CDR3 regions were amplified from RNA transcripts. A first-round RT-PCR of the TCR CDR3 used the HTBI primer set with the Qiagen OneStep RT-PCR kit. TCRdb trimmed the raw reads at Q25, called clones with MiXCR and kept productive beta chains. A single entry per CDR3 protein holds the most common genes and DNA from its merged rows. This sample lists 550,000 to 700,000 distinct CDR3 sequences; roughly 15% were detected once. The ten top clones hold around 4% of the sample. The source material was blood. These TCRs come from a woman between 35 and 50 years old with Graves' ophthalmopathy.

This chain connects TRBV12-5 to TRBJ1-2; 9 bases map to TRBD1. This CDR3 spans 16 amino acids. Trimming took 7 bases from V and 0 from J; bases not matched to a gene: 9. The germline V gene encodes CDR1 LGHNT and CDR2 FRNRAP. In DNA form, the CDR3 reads TGTGCTAGTGTTGGGACAGGGTCTAGGGCTAACTATGGCTACACCTTC. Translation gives CASVGTGSRANYGYTF. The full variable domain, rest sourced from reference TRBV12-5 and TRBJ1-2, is DARVTQTPRHKVTEMGQEVTMRCQPILGHNTVFWYRQTMMQGLELLAYFRNRAPLDDSGMPKDRFSAEMPDATLATLKIQPSEPRDSAVYFCASVGTGSRANYGYTFGSGTRLTVV.

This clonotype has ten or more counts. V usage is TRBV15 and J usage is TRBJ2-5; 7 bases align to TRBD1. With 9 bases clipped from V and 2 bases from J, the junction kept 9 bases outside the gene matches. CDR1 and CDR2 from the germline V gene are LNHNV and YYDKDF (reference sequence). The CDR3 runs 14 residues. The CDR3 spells CATQADRLQETQYF. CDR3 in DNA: TGTGCCACTCAAGCGGACAGGCTACAAGAGACCCAGTACTTC.

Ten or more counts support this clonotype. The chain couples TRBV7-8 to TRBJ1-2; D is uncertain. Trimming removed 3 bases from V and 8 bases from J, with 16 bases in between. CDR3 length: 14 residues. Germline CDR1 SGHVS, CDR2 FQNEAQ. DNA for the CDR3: TGTGCCAGCAGCTTCATTGGCACCCTCCAGGGCTACACCTTC. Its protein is CASSFIGTLQGYTF.

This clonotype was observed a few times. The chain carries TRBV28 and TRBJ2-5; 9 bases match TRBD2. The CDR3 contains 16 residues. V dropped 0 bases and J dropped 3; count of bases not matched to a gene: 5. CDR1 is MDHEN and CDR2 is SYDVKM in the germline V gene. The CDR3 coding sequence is TGTGCCAGCAGTTTATGGGAGCGGGAGGAAAAAGAGACCCAGTACTTC. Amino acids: CASSLWEREEKETQYF.

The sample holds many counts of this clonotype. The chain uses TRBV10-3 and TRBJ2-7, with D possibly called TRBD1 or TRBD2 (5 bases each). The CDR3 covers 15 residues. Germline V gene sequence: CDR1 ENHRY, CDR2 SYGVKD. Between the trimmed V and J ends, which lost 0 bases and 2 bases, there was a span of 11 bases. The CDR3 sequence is CAISESGTATYEQYF. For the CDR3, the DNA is TGTGCCATCAGTGAGTCCGGGACCGCAACCTACGAGCAGTACTTC.

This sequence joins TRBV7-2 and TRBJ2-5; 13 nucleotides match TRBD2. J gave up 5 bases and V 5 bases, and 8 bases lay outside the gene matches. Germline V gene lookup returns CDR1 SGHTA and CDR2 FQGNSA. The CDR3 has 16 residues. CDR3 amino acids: CASSPGTSGTGETQYF. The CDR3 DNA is TGTGCCAGCAGCCCGGGGACTAGCGGGACGGGGGAGACCCAGTACTTC.

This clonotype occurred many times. The CDR3 coding sequence is TGTGCCACCAGCTTAACTGGCAATCAGCCCCAGCATTTT. Amino acid sequence: CATSLTGNQPQHF. The chain recombines TRBV24-1 with TRBJ1-5; D remains ambiguous. V was pared by 7 bases and J by 2 bases, with 8 bases between. Germline V gene lookup returns CDR1 KGHDR and CDR2 SFDVKD. The CDR3 runs to 13 residues.

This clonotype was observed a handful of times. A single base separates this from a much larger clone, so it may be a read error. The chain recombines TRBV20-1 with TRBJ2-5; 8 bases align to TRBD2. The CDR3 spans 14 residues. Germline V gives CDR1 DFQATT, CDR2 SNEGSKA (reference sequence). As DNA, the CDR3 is TGCATTGCTTCTACAGCGGGAGTAGGGGAGACCCAGTACTTC. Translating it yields CIASTAGVGETQYF.

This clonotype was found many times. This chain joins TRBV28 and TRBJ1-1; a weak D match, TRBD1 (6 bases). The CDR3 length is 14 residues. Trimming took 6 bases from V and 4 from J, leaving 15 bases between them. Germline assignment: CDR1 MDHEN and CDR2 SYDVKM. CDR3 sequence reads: CASRPQGGGTEAFF. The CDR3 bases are TGTGCCAGCAGACCCCAAGGGGGTGGCACTGAAGCTTTCTTT.

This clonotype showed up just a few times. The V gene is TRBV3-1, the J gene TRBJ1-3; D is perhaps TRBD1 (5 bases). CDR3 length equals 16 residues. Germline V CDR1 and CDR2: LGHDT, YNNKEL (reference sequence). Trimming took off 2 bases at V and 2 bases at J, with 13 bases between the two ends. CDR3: CASSQSGSGPGNTIYF. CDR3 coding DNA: TGTGCCAGCAGCCAATCCGGATCGGGACCTGGAAACACCATATATTTT.

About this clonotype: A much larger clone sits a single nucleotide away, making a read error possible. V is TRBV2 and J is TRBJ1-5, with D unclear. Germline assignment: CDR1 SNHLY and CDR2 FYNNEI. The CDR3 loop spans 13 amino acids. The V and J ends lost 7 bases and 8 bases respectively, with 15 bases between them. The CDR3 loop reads CASTQGFREPQHF. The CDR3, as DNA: TGTGCCAGCACCCAAGGGTTTAGGGAGCCCCAGCATTTT.

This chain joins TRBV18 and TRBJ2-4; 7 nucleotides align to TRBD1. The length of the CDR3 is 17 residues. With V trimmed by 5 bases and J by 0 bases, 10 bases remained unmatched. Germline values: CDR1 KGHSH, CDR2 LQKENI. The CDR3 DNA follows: TGTGCCAGCTCATCGAACAGGGGCCTCATAGCCAAAAACATTCAGTACTTC. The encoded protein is CASSSNRGLIAKNIQYF. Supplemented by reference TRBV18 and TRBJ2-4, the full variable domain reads NAGVMQNPRHLVRRRGQEARLRCSPMKGHSHVYWYRQLPEEGLKFMVYLQKENIIDESGMPKERFSAEFPKEGPSILRIQQVVRGDSAAYFCASSSNRGLIAKNIQYFGAGTRLSVL.

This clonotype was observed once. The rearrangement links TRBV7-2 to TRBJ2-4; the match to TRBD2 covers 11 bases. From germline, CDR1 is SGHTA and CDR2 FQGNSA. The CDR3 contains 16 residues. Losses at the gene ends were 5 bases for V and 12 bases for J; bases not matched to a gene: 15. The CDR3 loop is CASSSPGTSGGKDQYF. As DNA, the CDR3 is TGTGCCAGCAGCAGTCCCGGGACTAGCGGAGGAAAGGATCAGTACTTC.

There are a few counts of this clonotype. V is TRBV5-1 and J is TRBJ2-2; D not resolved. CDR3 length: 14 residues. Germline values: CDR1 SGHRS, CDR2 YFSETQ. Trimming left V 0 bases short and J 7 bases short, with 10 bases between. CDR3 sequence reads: CASSLDKEIGELFF. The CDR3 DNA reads TGCGCCAGCAGCTTGGATAAGGAGATCGGGGAGCTGTTTTTT.

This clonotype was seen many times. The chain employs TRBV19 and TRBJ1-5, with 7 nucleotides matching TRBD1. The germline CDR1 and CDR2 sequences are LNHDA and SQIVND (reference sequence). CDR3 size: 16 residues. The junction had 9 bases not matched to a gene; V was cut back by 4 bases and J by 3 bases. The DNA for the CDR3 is TGTGCCAGTAGTACCCACACAGGGGACGTCAATCAGCCCCAGCATTTT. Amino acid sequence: CASSTHTGDVNQPQHF. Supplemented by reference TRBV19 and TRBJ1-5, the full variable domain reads DGGITQSPKYLFRKEGQNVTLSCEQNLNHDAMYWYRQDPGQGLRLIYYSQIVNDFQKGDIAEGYSVSREKKESFPLTVTSAQKNPTAFYLCASSTHTGDVNQPQHFGDGTRLSIL.

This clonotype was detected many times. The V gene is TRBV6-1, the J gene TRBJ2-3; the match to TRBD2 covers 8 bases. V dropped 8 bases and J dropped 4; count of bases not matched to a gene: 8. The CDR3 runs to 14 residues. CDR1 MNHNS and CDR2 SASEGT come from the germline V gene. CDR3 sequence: CASPPGLGSDTQYF. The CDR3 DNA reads TGTGCCAGCCCACCGGGACTAGGTTCAGATACGCAGTATTTT.

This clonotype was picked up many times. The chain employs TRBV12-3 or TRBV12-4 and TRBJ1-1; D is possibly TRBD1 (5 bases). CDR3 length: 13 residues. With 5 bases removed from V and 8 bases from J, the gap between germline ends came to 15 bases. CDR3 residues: CASSMGVPKEAFF. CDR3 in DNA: TGTGCCAGCAGTATGGGGGTGCCTAAAGAAGCTTTCTTT.

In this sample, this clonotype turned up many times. The CDR3 is CASTVLGTSGYEQYF. CDR3 coding DNA: TGTGCCAGCACCGTACTCGGGACTAGCGGTTACGAGCAGTACTTC. The J gene is TRBJ2-7, the V gene TRBV28; TRBD2 agrees at 11 bases. V was clipped by 7 bases and J by 4 bases; unmatched bases: 9. The CDR3 extends over 15 amino acids. Germline values: CDR1 MDHEN, CDR2 SYDVKM.

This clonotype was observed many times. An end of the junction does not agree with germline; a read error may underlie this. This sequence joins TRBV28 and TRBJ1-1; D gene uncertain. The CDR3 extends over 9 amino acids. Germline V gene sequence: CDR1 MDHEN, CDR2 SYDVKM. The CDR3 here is CASGPQAVF. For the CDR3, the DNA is TGTGCCAGCGGGCCTCAGGCAGTTTTT.

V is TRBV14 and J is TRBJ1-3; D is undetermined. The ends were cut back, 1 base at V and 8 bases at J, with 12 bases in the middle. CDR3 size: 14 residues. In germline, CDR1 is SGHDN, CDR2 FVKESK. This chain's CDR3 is CASSQGRGSDTIYF. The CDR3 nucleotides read TGTGCCAGCAGCCAAGGACGCGGATCCGACACCATATATTTT.